These T cell receptor beta chains were read from a single sample in a study of T cell changes during pregnancy in multiple sclerosis. Data came from immunoSEQ multiplex PCR; TCRdb stores just in-frame clones and leaves some out. In the table there are roughly 46,000 clones, almost 95% of which are singletons. This specimen consisted of CD8+ T cells from peripheral blood mononuclear cells, obtained in the first trimester of pregnancy. The receptor set was obtained from a female donor with multiple sclerosis, enrolled in a pregnancy study. Both conserved end residues are part of each CDR3. The D gene is left open where the match is weak. Clone size is shown for a subset of rows, as once, few, many or a class of expanded clone.

len,d_gene,abundance,v_gene,j_gene,CDR3nt,CDR3aa
16,TRBD1,NA,TRBV4-2,TRBJ2-3,TGTGCCAGCAAACCACCCGGGACAGTGTCCACAGATACGCAGTATTTT,CASKPPGTVSTDTQYF
14,NA,NA,TRBV6-5,TRBJ2-3,TGTGCCAGCAGTGGAGGGAGAAGGGGAGATACGCAGTATTTT,CASSGGRRGDTQYF
17,TRBD2,NA,TRBV9,TRBJ2-3,TGTGCCAGCAGCGTAGGTACTAGCGGGGGGGCCACAGATACGCAGTATTTT,CASSVGTSGGATDTQYF
12,NA,NA,TRBV6-5,TRBJ1-4,TGTGCCAGCAGTTACGGGGGGGAAAAACTGTTTTTT,CASSYGGEKLFF
15,TRBD1,NA,TRBV4-1,TRBJ2-7,TGCGCCAGCAGCCAGGGACAGGGGGCATCCTACGAGCAGTACTTC,CASSQGQGASYEQYF
15,NA,NA,TRBV19,TRBJ1-1,TGTGCCAGTAGTATTTTCCGGAGAAGTGAGGGTGAAGCTTTCTTT,CASSIFRRSEGEAFF
19,TRBD1,once,TRBV7-8,TRBJ2-1,TGTGCCAGCAGCTTAGCGAGGGCGACAGGGTTTAGCTCCTACAATGAGCAGTTCTTC,CASSLARATGFSSYNEQFF
14,NA,NA,TRBV27,TRBJ2-7,TGTGCCAGCAGTTTCCCAGACAGAACCTACGAGCAGTACTTC,CASSFPDRTYEQYF
16,NA,NA,TRBV2,TRBJ1-1,TGTGCCAGCAGTGGAATAAGGCACGGGATGAACACTGAAGCTTTCTTT,CASSGIRHGMNTEAFF
18,TRBD1,NA,TRBV2,TRBJ1-1,TGTGCAGGTCTGGGGGACAGGGGGCTGATGGGTTTCAACACTGAAGCTTTCTTT,CAGLGDRGLMGFNTEAFF
14,TRBD2,NA,TRBV7-8,TRBJ2-3,TGTGCCAGCAGCTTAGAACTAGCGGGGGGTACGCAGTATTTT,CASSLELAGGTQYF
14,NA,medium-sized,TRBV9,TRBJ2-7,TGTGCCAGCAGCGTAGGATACAGGGCCCGCGAGCAGTACTTC,CASSVGYRAREQYF
13,NA,NA,TRBV6-5,TRBJ2-7,TGTGCCATACCCGGCAGGGTAACGTACGAGCAGTACTTC,CAIPGRVTYEQYF
18,NA,NA,TRBV9,TRBJ2-1,TGTGCCAGCAGCCCTCTGAGTCGAGGCCTTGACCGGGGCAATGAGCAGTTCTTC,CASSPLSRGLDRGNEQFF
14,NA,NA,TRBV5-1,TRBJ2-7,TGCGCCAGCAGCTTGGAGGGGGACGGATACGAGCAGTACTTC,CASSLEGDGYEQYF
13,NA,NA,TRBV29-1,TRBJ2-7,TGCAGCGTTGAGGCGGGACCTCCCTACGAGCAGTACTTC,CSVEAGPPYEQYF
18,TRBD2,NA,TRBV4-1,TRBJ2-1,TGCGCCAGCAGCGAACTAGCGGGATTCTCCGGTTCCTACAATGAGCAGTTCTTC,CASSELAGFSGSYNEQFF
15,TRBD2,NA,TRBV11-2,TRBJ2-1,TGTGCCAGCCCGGGAGCGGGAGAACGCTACAATGAGCAGTTCTTC,CASPGAGERYNEQFF
16,TRBD2,NA,TRBV2,TRBJ2-1,TGTGCCAGCAGGCGCCGCGGGACTAGCGGTTACAATGAGCAGTTCTTC,CASRRRGTSGYNEQFF
13,NA,NA,TRBV19,TRBJ2-5,TGTGCCAGTAGTATAACCGGAGAAGAGACCCAGTACTTC,CASSITGEETQYF
14,NA,NA,TRBV11-2,TRBJ2-2,TGTGCCAGCAGCTTCTCGAGGAACACCGGGGAGCTGTTTTTT,CASSFSRNTGELFF
12,NA,NA,TRBV27,TRBJ2-3,TGTGCCAGCAGTCCCGCCGAGGATACGCAGTATTTT,CASSPAEDTQYF
13,NA,NA,TRBV7-2,TRBJ2-7,TGTGCCAGCAGCCGAGCTACAGGGTTCGAGCAGTACTTC,CASSRATGFEQYF
14,NA,NA,TRBV19,TRBJ2-7,TGTGCCAGTAGCACCCTCGGACAGTCCTACGAGCAGTACTTC,CASSTLGQSYEQYF
15,TRBD2,NA,TRBV9,TRBJ2-1,TGTGCCAGCAGCGTAGCGATGGGGGGGACGAATGAGCAGTTCTTC,CASSVAMGGTNEQFF
15,NA,NA,TRBV6-1,TRBJ1-4,TGTGCCAGCAGTGAAGCGCCGGCGGGGAATGAAAAACTGTTTTTT,CASSEAPAGNEKLFF
14,NA,once,TRBV10-3,TRBJ1-1,TGTGCCATCAGTGAGGACAGATTAAACACTGAAGCTTTCTTT,CAISEDRLNTEAFF
16,NA,NA,TRBV4-2,TRBJ2-7,TGTGCCAGCAGCCAAGATTTAAGGCAGGTTGGATACGAGCAGTACTTC,CASSQDLRQVGYEQYF
13,NA,NA,TRBV27,TRBJ2-1,TGTGCCAGCAGAACAGGGTTATGGGATGAGCAGTTCTTC,CASRTGLWDEQFF
15,NA,NA,TRBV27,TRBJ1-5,TGTGCCAGCAGTGGGAGCCCCCTACCCAATCAGCCCCAGCATTTT,CASSGSPLPNQPQHF